This T cell receptor beta chain is from a study of T cells in Graves' hyperthyroidism and ophthalmopathy. Diagnoses were established using clinical symptoms, serum thyroxine and TRAb, thyroid ultrasound and orbital computed tomography. Out of more than 8 ml of fresh peripheral blood came the PBMCs. Findings of the study overall: A model of 13 V-J features distinguished ophthalmopathy from stable hyperthyroidism.

To note about this clonotype: The antigen remains undetermined.

Losses at the gene ends were 8 bases for V and 1 base for J; bases not matched to a gene: 8. Germline CDR1 and CDR2: SNHLY and FYNNEI. The CDR3 totals 17 residues. Authors of the study amplified TCR beta CDR3 regions from RNA transcripts. First-round RT-PCR of the TCR CDR3 relied on the HTBI primer set. MiXCR, applied by TCRdb to the multiplex PCR reads, yields one record per CDR3 protein. The table lists around 760,000 distinct CDR3 sequences, about 35% of them singletons. Sequenced material: blood. The receptor was isolated from a woman between 40 and 50 years old with Graves' hyperthyroidism. This chain joins TRBV2 and TRBJ2-6; TRBD1 matches 10 bases. CDR3 residues: CASRRDRGVSGANVLTF. In DNA form, the CDR3 reads TGTGCCAGCCGCCGGGACAGGGGAGTATCTGGGGCCAACGTCCTGACTTTC.